The clone carrying this T cell receptor (beta chain) was observed a few times. As yet, its antigen is unknown. Every bit of the isolated RNA underwent reverse transcription, so sequencing read expressed TCRB transcripts. Method: immunoSEQ multiplex PCR; TCRdb's copy keeps in-frame clones and lacks some. The repertoire has 250,000 to 300,000 clones, about 13% of them found once; the top ten carry under 0.02%. The data were obtained in a study of beta chain features in type 1 diabetes. Study outcomes and limitations: Moderately but significantly shorter TCRB CDR3s were found in Type 1 diabetes patients in all four CD4+ subsets. cDNA-based reads could over-represent cells with high TCR expression.

The TCR was taken from a man younger than 45 with type 1 diabetes. The sample taken for sequencing was naive CD4+ T cells from blood.

The CDR3 reads CASSLGRLAGNYEQYF. CDR3 DNA sequence: TGTGCCAGCAGCTTGGGCCGACTAGCGGGCAACTACGAGCAGTACTTC. J is TRBJ2-7 and V is TRBV7-2; 10 positions match TRBD2. The CDR3 extends over 16 amino acids. Per the germline V gene, CDR1 is SGHTA and CDR2 is FQGNSA. Losses at the gene ends were 3 bases for V and 3 bases for J; bases not matched to a gene: 8. The entire variable domain, with the rest obtained from reference TRBV7-2 and TRBJ2-7, is as follows: GAGVSQSPSNKVTEKGKDVELRCDPISGHTALYWYRQSLGQGLEFLIYFQGNSAPDKSGLPSDRFSAERTGGSVSTLTIQRTQQEDSAVYLCASSLGRLAGNYEQYFGPGTRLTVT.